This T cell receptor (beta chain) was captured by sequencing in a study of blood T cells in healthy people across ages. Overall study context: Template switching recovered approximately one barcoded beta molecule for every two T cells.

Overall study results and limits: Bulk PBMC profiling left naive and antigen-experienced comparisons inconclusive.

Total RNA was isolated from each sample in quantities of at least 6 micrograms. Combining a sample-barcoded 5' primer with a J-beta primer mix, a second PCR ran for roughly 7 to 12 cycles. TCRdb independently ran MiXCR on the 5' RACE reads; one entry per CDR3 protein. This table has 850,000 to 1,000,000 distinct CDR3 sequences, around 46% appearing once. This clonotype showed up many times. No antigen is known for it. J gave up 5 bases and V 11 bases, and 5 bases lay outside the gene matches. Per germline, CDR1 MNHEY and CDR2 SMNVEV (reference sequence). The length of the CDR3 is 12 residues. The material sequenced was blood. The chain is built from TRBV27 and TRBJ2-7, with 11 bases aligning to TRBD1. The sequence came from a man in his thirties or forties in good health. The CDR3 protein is CASRTGGDEQYF. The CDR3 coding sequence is TGTGCCTCACGGACAGGGGGCGACGAGCAGTACTTC.